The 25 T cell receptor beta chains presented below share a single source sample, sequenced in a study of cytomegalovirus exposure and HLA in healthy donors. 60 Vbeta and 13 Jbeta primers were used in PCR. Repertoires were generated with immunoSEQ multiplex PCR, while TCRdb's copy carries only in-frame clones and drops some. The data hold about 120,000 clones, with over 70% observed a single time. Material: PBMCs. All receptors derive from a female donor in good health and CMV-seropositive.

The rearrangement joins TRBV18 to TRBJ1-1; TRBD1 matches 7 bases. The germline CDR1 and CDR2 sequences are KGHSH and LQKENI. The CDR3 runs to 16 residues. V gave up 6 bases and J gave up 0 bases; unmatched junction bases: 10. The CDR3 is CASSPQTGTVNTEAFF. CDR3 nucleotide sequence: TGTGCCAGCTCTCCTCAGACCGGGACAGTGAACACTGAAGCTTTCTTT.

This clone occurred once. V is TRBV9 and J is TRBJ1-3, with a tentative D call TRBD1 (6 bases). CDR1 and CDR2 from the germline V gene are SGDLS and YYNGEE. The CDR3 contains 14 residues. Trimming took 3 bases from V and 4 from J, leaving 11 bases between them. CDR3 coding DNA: TGTGCCAGCAGCGGACCAGGGGCCGGAAACACCATATATTTT. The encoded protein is CASSGPGAGNTIYF.

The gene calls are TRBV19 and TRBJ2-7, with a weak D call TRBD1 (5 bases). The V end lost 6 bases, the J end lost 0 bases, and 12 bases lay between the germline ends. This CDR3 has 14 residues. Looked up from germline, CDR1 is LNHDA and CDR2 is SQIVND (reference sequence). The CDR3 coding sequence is TGTGCCAGTAGGGATGTAGGGGACTCCTACGAGCAGTACTTC. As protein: CASRDVGDSYEQYF.

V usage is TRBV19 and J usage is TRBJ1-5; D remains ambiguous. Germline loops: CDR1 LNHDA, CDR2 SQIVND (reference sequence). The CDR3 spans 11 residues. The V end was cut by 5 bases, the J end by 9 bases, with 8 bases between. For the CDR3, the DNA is TGTGCCAGTAGTGGAGGAAGGCCCCAGCATTTT. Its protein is CASSGGRPQHF.

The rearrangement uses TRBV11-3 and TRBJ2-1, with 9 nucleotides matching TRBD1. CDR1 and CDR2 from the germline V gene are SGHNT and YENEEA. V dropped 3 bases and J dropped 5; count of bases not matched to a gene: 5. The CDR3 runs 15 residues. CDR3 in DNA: TGTGCCAGCAGCTTCGGGACAGGGACCCACAATGAGCAGTTCTTC. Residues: CASSFGTGTHNEQFF.

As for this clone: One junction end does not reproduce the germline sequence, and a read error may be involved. CDR3 sequence: CSSIGYQETQYF. CDR3 sequence (DNA): TGTTCCAGCATCGGGTACCAAGAGACCCAGTACTTC. This chain uses TRBV7-9 with TRBJ2-5; unclear D gene. The CDR3 is made up of 12 amino acids. Per germline, CDR1 SEHNR and CDR2 FQNEAQ (reference sequence).

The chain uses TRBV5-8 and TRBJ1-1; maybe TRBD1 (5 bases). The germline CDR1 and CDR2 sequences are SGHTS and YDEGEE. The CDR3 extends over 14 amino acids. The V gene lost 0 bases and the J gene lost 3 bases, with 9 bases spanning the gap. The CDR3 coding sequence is TGTGCCAGCAGCTTGGAGGAGGGGTACACTGAAGCTTTCTTT. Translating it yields CASSLEEGYTEAFF.

The CDR3 sequence is CASGRTGMGTGELFF. Written as DNA, the CDR3 is TGTGCCAGCGGCCGGACAGGGATGGGTACCGGGGAGCTGTTTTTT. This sequence joins TRBV28 and TRBJ2-2; 8 positions match TRBD1. CDR3 size: 15 residues. J was trimmed by 5 bases and V by 8 bases; bases with no gene match: 10. CDR1 and CDR2 (germline): MDHEN, SYDVKM.

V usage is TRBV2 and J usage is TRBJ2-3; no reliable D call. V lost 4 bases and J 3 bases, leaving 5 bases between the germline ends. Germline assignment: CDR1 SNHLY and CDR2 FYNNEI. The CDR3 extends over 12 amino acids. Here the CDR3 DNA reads TGTGCCAGCAGTGCCCAGACAGATACGCAGTATTTT. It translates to CASSAQTDTQYF.

In DNA, the CDR3 is TGTGCCAGCAGCAGTGACAGGACCCTGAACACCGGGGAGCTGTTTTTT. Translating gives CASSSDRTLNTGELFF. V gene TRBV27 combines with J gene TRBJ2-2; D may be TRBD1 (6 bases). The V end was cut by 6 bases, the J end by 1 base, with 15 bases between. The CDR3 runs 16 residues. The germline V gene has CDR1 MNHEY and CDR2 SMNVEV (reference sequence).

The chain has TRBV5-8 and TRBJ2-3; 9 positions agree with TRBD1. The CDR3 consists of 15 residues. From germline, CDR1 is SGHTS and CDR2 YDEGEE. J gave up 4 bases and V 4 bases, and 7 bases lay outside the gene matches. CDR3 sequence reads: CASSTGTGRADTQYF. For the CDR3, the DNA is TGTGCCAGCAGCACCGGGACAGGGAGAGCAGATACGCAGTATTTT.

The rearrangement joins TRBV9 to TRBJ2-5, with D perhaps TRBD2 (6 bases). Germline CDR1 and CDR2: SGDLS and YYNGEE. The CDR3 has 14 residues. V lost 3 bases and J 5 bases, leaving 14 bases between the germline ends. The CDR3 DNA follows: TGTGCCAGCAGCGCGTTCAGGGAGGACGAGACCCAGTACTTC. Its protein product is CASSAFREDETQYF.

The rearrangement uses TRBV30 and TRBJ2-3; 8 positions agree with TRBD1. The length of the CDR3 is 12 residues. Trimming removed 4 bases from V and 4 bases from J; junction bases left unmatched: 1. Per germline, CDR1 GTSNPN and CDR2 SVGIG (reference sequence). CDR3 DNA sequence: TGTGCCTGGACAGGGGGCGCAGATACGCAGTATTTT. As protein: CAWTGGADTQYF.

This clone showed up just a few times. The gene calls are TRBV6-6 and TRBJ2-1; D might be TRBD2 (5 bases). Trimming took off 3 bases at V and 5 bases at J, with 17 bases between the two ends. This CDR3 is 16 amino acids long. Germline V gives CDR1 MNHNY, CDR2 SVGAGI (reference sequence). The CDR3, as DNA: TGTGCCAGCAGTTATGAGAAGAGCGGTTTTGACAATGAGCAGTTCTTC. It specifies CASSYEKSGFDNEQFF.

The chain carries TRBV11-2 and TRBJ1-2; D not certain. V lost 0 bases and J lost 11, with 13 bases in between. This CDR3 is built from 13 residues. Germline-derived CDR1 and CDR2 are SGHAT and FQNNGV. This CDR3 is CASSLEAREDYTF. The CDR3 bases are TGTGCCAGCAGCTTAGAGGCGAGGGAAGATTACACCTTC.

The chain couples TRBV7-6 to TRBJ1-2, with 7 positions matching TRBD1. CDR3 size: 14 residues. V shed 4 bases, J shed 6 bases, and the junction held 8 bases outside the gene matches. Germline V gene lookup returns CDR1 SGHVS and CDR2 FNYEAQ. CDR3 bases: TGTGCCAGCAGCTCTCTGACAGGGTCGGATGGCTACACCTTC. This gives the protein CASSSLTGSDGYTF.

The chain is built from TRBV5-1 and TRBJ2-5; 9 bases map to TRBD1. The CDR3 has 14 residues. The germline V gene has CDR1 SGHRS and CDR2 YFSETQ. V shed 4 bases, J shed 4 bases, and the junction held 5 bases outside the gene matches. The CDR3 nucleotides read TGCGCCAGCAGCAAACAGGGGGCGAGAGAGACCCAGTACTTC. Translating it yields CASSKQGARETQYF.

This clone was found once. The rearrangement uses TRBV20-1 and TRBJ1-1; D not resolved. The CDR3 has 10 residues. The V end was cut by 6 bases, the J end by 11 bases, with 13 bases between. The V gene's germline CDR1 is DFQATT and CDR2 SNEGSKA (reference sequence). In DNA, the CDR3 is TGCAGTGCACCTGGACGGAGGGCTTTCTTT. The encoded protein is CSAPGRRAFF.

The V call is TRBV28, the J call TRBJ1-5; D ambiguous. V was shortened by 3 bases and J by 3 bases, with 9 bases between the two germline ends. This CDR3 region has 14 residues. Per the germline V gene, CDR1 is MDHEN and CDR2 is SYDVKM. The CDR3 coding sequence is TGTGCCAGCAGTTTGGGGAGGGACAATCAGCCCCAGCATTTT. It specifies CASSLGRDNQPQHF.

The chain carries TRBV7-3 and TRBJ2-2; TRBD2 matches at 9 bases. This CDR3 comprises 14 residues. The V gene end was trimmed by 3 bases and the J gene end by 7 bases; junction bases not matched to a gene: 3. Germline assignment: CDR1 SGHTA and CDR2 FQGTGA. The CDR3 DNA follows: TGTGCCAGCAGCTTGACTAGCGGTGTCGGGGAGCTGTTTTTT. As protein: CASSLTSGVGELFF.

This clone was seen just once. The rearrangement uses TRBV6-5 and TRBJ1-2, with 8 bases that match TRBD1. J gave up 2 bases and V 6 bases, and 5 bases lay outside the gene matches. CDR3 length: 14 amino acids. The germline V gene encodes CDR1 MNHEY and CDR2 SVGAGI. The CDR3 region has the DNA TGTGCCAGCAGCCATCGACAGGGGAACTATGGCTACACCTTC. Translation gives CASSHRQGNYGYTF.

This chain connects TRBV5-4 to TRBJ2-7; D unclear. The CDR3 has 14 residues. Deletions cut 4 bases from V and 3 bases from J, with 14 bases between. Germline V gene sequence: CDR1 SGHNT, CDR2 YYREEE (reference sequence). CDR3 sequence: CASSTFPSVYEQYF. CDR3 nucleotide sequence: TGTGCCAGCAGCACGTTCCCCAGCGTCTACGAGCAGTACTTC.

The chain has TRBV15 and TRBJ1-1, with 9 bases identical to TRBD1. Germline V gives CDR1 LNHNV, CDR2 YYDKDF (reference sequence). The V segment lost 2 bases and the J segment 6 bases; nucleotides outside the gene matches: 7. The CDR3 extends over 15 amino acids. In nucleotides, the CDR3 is TGTGCCACCAGCAGACCACAGGGGGCTTGGGCTGAAGCTTTCTTT. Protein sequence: CATSRPQGAWAEAFF.

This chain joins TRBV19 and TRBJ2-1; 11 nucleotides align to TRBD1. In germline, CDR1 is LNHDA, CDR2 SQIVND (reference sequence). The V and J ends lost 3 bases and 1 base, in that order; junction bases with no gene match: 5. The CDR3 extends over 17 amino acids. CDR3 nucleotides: TGTGCCAGTAGTATCTACGGACAGGGGGCGTCCTACAATGAGCAGTTCTTC. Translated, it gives CASSIYGQGASYNEQFF.

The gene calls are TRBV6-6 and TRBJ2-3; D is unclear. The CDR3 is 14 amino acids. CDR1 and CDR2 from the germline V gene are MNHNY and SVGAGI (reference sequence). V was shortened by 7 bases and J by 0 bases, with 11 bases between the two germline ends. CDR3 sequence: CASMRSSSTDTQYF. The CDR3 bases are TGTGCCAGCATGAGGTCGTCTAGCACAGATACGCAGTATTTT.